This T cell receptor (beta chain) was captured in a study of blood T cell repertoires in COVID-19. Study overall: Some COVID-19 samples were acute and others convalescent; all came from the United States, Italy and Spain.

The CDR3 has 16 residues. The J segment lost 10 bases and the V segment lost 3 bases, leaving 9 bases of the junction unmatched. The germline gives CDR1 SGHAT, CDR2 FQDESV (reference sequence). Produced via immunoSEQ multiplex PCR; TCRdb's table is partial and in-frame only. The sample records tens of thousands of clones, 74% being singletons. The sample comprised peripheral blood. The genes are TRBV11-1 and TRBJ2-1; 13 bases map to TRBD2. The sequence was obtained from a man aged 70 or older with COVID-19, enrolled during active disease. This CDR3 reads CASSLATSGRALEQFF. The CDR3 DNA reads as TGTGCCAGCAGCTTGGCAACTAGCGGGAGGGCCTTAGAGCAGTTCTTC.